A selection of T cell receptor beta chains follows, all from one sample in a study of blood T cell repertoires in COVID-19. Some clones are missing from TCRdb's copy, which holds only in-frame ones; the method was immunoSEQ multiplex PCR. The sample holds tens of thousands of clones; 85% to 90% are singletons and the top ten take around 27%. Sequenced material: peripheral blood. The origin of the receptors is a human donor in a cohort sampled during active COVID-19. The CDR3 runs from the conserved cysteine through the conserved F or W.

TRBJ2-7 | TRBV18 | CASSAKQGSYEQYF
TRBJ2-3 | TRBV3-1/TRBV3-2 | CASSQDPASRDTQYF
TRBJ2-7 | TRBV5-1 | CASSFLQEYEQYF
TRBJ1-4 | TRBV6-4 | CASSQGSATNEKLFF
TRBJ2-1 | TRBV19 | CASSSRLAGGYNEQFF
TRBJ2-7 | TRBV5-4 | CASSLVAGKHEQYF
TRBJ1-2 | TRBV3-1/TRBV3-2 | CASSPRGPFVGYTF
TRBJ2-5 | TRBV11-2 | CASSSHRGQEETQYF
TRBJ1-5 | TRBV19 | CASSIARGRNQPQHF
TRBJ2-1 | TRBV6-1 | CASSEEGNVYNEQFF
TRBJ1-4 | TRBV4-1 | CASSLVNEKLFF
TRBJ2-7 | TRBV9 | CASSLSRGPHPYEQYF
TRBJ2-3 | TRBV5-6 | CASSLRTGANTDTQYF
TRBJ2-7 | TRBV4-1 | CASSQDTGTGGYEQYF
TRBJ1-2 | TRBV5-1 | CASSLAGDHYGYTF
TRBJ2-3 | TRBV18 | CASSPPSQRDTQYF
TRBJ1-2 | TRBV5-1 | CASSSGQGLGYTF
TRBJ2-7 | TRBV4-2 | CASSQDKERFSYEQYF
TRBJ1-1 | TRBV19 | CASSMQGAGNTEAFF
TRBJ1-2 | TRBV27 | CASSPRAGPNTF
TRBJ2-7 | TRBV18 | CASSPREVGREQYF
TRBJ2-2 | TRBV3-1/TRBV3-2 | CASSQEVRGGAHTGELFF
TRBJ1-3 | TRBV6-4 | CASSPGGAGTSGNTIYF
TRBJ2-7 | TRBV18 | CASSPPGGLAGHYEQYF
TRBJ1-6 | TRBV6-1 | CASSEAGGARSPLHF
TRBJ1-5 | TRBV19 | CASSISGWADQPQHF
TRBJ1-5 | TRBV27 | CASGPPPGQPQHF
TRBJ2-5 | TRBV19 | CASSALVGTMETQYF
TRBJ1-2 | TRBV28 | CASSPSGVGYTF
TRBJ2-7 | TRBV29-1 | CSVENGQGRAYEQYF
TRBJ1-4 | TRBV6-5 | CASSPEGVGKLFF
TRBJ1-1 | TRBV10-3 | CAIRGRQGFMNTEAFF